A selection of T cell receptor beta chains follows, all from one sample in a study of radiotherapy plus CTLA-4 blockade in lung cancer. Profiling relied on immunoSEQ multiplex PCR, and the TCRdb table lists in-frame clones only, not all of them. The sample has 50,000 to 70,000 clones, around four fifths seen once. This specimen consisted of peripheral blood, obtained from a patient treated with radiotherapy plus ipilimumab. Receptors originate from a human donor with non-small cell lung cancer whose response to radiotherapy plus ipilimumab could not be evaluated. Both conserved end residues are part of each CDR3. D genes are given only for firm matches. The size of a clone is reported for some rows only, either as once, few or many, or as a class for expanded clones.

TRBV7-9	.	.	TRBJ2-7	CASSIRGRSSYEQYF	TGTGCCAGCAGCATCAGGGGCAGGAGCTCCTACGAGCAGTACTTC
TRBV19	TRBD2	.	TRBJ2-1	CASSPGLAGYYNEQFF	TGTGCCAGTAGTCCGGGACTAGCGGGTTACTACAATGAGCAGTTCTTC
TRBV5-1	TRBD2	.	TRBJ2-5	CASSHGLAGGPGGETQYF	TGCGCCAGCAGCCACGGACTAGCGGGGGGCCCGGGCGGGGAGACCCAGTACTTC
TRBV10-1	.	.	TRBJ1-1	CASRQGVNTEAFF	TGCGCCAGCAGACAGGGCGTGAACACTGAAGCTTTCTTT
TRBV14	TRBD1	.	TRBJ1-4	CASSPLAGGEEKLFF	TGTGCCAGCAGCCCGCTAGCAGGGGGAGAAGAAAAACTGTTTTTT
TRBV5-1	TRBD1	.	TRBJ2-2	CASVSGTGLAGELFF	TGCGCCAGCGTATCCGGGACAGGGCTGGCCGGGGAGCTGTTTTTT
TRBV7-9	.	.	TRBJ2-7	CASSLGQGGEQYF	TGTGCCAGCAGCCTCGGACAAGGTGGGGAGCAGTACTTC
TRBV5-4	.	.	TRBJ2-1	CASSLDSNEQFF	TGTGCCAGCAGCTTGGATTCGAATGAGCAGTTCTTC
TRBV5-1	TRBD2	.	TRBJ2-5	CASSLAPAGVGETQYF	TGCGCCAGCAGCTTGGCCCCAGCGGGAGTGGGGGAGACCCAGTACTTC
TRBV30	TRBD2	.	TRBJ2-3	CAWVSGRGDTQYF	TGTGCCTGGGTCAGCGGGAGGGGAGATACGCAGTATTTT
TRBV14	.	.	TRBJ1-2	CASSHNLRNRVSGYTF	TGTGCCAGCAGCCACAACCTCCGGAACAGGGTGTCCGGCTACACCTTC
TRBV9	.	.	TRBJ1-3	CASSVGGADGNTIYF	TGTGCCAGCAGCGTAGGGGGCGCAGATGGAAACACCATATATTTT
TRBV10-2	.	.	TRBJ2-3	CASSVQGPDTQYF	TGCGCCAGCAGTGTGCAGGGGCCAGATACGCAGTATTTT
TRBV6-1	TRBD1	.	TRBJ2-5	CASSGTGTGLETQYF	TGTGCCAGCAGTGGGACGGGGACAGGGCTAGAGACCCAGTACTTC
TRBV7-9	TRBD1	.	TRBJ1-2	CASSPDRAGYTF	TGTGCCAGCAGCCCCGACAGGGCAGGCTACACCTTC
TRBV5-1	TRBD2	.	TRBJ2-5	CASSREPGTSGLQETQYF	TGCGCCAGCAGCCGAGAACCGGGGACTAGCGGCCTCCAAGAGACCCAGTACTTC
TRBV19	TRBD1	.	TRBJ1-2	CASSISTGDYGYTF	TGTGCCAGTAGTATATCGACAGGGGACTATGGCTACACCTTC
TRBV7-7	.	few	TRBJ2-5	CASSLGRLGRGETQYF	TGTGCCAGCAGCTTAGGGAGACTAGGGCGGGGAGAGACCCAGTACTTC
TRBV19	TRBD1	.	TRBJ1-4	CASSTTGVAEKLFF	TGTGCCAGTAGTACCACAGGGGTTGCGGAAAAACTGTTTTTT
TRBV5-1	TRBD1	.	TRBJ1-6	CASSLGTGNSPLHF	TGCGCCAGCAGCTTGGGGACAGGGAATTCACCCCTCCACTTT
TRBV10-1	.	.	TRBJ1-1	CASSVGVNTEAFF	TGCGCCAGCAGTGTGGGAGTGAACACTGAAGCTTTCTTT
TRBV20-1	.	.	TRBJ1-6	CSVGGHSPLHF	TGCAGTGTCGGTGGTCATTCACCCCTCCACTTT
TRBV9	.	.	TRBJ2-1	CASSVDVGPQEQFF	TGTGCCAGCAGCGTAGATGTGGGGCCTCAAGAGCAGTTCTTC
TRBV7-9	.	.	TRBJ2-6	CASSPTRDSGANVLTF	TGTGCCAGCAGCCCGACCCGGGACTCTGGGGCCAACGTCCTGACTTTC
TRBV7-2	.	.	TRBJ2-3	CASSAAGTDTQYF	TGTGCCAGCAGCGCTGCGGGCACAGATACGCAGTATTTT
TRBV6-5	.	.	TRBJ2-1	CAISNQGLDYNEQFF	TGTGCCATCAGCAATCAGGGGCTAGACTACAATGAGCAGTTCTTC
TRBV27	.	.	TRBJ1-2	CASSLLGVDGYTF	TGTGCCAGCAGTTTACTAGGGGTAGATGGCTACACCTTC
TRBV20-1	.	.	TRBJ2-3	CSARVRDTQYF	TGCAGTGCTAGAGTTCGAGATACGCAGTATTTT
TRBV7-8	TRBD2	once	TRBJ2-1	CASSTGGPELKFF	TGTGCCAGCAGCACGGGGGGGCCCGAATTAAAGTTCTTC
TRBV6-6	.	.	TRBJ2-7	CASSYSGQVAYEQYF	TGTGCCAGCAGTTACTCGGGGCAGGTCGCCTACGAGCAGTACTTC
TRBV29-1	.	.	TRBJ1-1	CSVRGEGNTEAFF	TGCAGCGTCCGCGGCGAAGGGAACACTGAAGCTTTCTTT
TRBV19	.	many	TRBJ2-7	CASSIRASDSYEQYF	TGTGCCAGTAGTATTCGGGCTAGCGACTCCTACGAGCAGTACTTC
TRBV18	.	few	TRBJ2-2	CASSPLRTNTGELFF	TGTGCCAGCTCACCACTCCGGACTAACACCGGGGAGCTGTTTTTT
TRBV28	TRBD1	.	TRBJ2-3	CASSSRQGMGGPDTQYF	TGTGCCAGCAGTTCAAGACAGGGGATGGGGGGCCCAGATACGCAGTATTTT
TRBV11-3	TRBD2	.	TRBJ2-1	CASSLDSGRSNEQFF	TGTGCCAGCAGCTTAGATAGCGGGAGGTCGAATGAGCAGTTCTTC
TRBV6-1	.	.	TRBJ2-7	CASSSKDTSSYEQYF	TGTGCCAGCAGTTCAAAGGACACGAGCTCCTACGAGCAGTACTTC